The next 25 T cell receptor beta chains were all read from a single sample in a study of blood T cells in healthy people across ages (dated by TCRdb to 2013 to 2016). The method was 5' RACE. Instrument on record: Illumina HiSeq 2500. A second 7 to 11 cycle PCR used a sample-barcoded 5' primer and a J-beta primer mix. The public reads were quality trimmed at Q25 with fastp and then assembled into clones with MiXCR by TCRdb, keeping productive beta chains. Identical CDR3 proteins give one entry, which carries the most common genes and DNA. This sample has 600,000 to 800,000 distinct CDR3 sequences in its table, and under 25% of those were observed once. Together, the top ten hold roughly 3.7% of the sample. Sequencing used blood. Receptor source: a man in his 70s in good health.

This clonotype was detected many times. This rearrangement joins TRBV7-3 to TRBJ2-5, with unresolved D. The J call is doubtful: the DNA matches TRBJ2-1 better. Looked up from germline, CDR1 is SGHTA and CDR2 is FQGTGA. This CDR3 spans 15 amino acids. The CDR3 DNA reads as TGTGCCAGCAGCTTAATGTCTCGATCGGACAATGAGCAGTTCTTC. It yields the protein CASSLMSRSDNEQFF.

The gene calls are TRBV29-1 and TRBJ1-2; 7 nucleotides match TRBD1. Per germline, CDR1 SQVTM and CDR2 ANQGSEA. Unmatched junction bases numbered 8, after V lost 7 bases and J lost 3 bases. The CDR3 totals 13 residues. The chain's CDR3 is CSASTGRHYGYTF. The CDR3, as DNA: TGCAGCGCTTCGACAGGGCGTCACTATGGCTACACCTTC.

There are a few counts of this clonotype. CDR3 protein: CASSLRTGQDTQYF. The CDR3 DNA reads as TGTGCCAGCAGCTTACGGACAGGGCAAGATACGCAGTATTTT. The chain recombines TRBV13 with TRBJ2-3; 8 bases line up with TRBD1. Germline V gene lookup returns CDR1 PRHDT and CDR2 FYEKMQ (reference sequence). The CDR3 consists of 14 residues. Trimming at V came to 2 bases and at J to 5 bases, leaving 3 bases not matched to a gene.

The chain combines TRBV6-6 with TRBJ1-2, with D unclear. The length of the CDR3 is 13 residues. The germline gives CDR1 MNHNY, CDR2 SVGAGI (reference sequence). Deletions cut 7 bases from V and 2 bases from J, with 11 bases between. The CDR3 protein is CASTEARNYGYTF. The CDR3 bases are TGTGCCAGCACCGAAGCCCGGAACTATGGCTACACCTTC.

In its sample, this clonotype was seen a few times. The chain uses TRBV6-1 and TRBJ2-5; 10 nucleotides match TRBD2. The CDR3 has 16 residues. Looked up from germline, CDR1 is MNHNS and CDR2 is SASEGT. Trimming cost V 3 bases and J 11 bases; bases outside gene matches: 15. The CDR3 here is CASSDPRIAGGGEQYF. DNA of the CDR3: TGTGCCAGCAGTGACCCTAGAATAGCGGGAGGTGGTGAGCAGTACTTC.

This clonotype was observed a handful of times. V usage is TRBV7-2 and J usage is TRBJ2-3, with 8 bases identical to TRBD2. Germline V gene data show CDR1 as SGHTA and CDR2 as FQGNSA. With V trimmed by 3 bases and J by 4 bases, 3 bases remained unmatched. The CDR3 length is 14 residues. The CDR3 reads CASSFIAGPDTQYF. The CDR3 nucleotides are TGTGCCAGCAGCTTTATAGCGGGGCCAGATACGCAGTATTTT.

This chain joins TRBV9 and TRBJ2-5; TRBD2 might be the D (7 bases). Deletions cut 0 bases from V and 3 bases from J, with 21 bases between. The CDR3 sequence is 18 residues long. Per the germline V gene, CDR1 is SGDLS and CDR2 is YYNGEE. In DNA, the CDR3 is TGTGCCAGCAGCGTAGACTTTCGGGGGGCGGGAGTGGAAGAGACCCAGTACTTC. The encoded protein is CASSVDFRGAGVEETQYF.

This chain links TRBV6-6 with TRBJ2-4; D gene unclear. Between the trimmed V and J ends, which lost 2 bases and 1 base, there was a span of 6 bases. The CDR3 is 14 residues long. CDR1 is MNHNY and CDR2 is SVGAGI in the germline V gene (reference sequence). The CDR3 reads CASSYTTAKNIQYF. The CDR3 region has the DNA TGTGCCAGCAGTTACACAACCGCCAAAAACATTCAGTACTTC.

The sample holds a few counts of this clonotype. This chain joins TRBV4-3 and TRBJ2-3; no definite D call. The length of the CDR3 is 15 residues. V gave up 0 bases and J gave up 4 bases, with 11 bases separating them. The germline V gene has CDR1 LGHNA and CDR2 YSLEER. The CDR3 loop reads CASSQEIRSADTQYF. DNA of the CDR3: TGCGCCAGCAGCCAAGAAATTAGAAGCGCAGATACGCAGTATTTT.

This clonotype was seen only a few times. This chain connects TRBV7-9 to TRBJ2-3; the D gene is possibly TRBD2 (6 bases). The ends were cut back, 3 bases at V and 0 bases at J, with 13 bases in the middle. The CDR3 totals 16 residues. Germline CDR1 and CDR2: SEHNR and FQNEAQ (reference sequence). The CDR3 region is CASSFGGPSSTDTQYF. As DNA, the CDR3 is TGTGCCAGCAGCTTCGGAGGGCCCTCTAGCACAGATACGCAGTATTTT.

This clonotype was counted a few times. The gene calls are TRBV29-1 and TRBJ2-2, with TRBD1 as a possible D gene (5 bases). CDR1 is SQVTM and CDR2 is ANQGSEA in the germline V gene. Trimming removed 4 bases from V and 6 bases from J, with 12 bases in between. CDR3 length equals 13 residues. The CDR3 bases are TGCAGCGTTGCCTTCTTAGGGGCCGGGGAGCTGTTTTTT. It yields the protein CSVAFLGAGELFF.

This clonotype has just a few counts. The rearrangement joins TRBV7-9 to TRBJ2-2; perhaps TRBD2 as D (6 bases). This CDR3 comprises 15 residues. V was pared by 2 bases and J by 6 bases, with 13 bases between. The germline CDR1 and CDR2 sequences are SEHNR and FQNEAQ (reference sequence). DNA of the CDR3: TGTGCCAGCAGCTTACCTACGGGGGTGTCCGGGGAGCTGTTTTTT. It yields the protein CASSLPTGVSGELFF.

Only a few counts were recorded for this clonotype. CDR3 residues: CASSLLRATEAFF. The CDR3 DNA is TGTGCCAGCAGCCTTTTGAGGGCCACTGAAGCTTTCTTT. J is TRBJ1-1 and V is TRBV3-1; no firm D call. The CDR3 is made up of 13 amino acids. Germline-derived CDR1 and CDR2 are LGHDT and YNNKEL (reference sequence). V shed 4 bases and J shed 4 bases, with 10 bases lying between them.

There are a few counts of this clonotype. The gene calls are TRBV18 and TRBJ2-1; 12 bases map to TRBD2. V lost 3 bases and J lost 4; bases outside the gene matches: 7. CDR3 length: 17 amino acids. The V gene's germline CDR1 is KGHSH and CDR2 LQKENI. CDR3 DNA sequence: TGTGCCAGCTCACCCTGGACTAGCGGGATGACTTACAATGAGCAGTTCTTC. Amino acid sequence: CASSPWTSGMTYNEQFF.

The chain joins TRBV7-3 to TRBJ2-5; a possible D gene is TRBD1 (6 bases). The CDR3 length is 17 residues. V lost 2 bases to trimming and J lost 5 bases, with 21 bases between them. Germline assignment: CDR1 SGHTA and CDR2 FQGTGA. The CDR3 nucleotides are TGTGCCAGCAGCTTACAGGGGAAAGGCGGATTTCGGGAGACCCAGTACTTC. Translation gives CASSLQGKGGFRETQYF.

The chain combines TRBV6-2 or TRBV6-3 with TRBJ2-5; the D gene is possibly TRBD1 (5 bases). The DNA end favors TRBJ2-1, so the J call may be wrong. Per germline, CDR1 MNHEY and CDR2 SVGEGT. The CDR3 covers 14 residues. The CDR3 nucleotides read TGTGCCAGCAGTCGCCTCCAGGGTTACCATGAGCAGTTCTTC. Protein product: CASSRLQGYHEQFF.

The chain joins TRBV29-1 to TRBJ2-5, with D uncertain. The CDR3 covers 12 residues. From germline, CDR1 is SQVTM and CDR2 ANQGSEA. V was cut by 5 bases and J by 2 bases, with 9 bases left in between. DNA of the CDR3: TGCAGCGTTACCTTGGATCAAGAGACCCAGTACTTC. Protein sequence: CSVTLDQETQYF.

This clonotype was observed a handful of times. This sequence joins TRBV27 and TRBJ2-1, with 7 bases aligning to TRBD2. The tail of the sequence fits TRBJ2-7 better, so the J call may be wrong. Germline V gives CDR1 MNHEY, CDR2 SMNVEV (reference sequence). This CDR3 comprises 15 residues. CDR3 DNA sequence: TGTGCCGGCAACGGGGCTAGCGGAAGAACCTACGAGCAGTACTTC. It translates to CAGNGASGRTYEQYF.

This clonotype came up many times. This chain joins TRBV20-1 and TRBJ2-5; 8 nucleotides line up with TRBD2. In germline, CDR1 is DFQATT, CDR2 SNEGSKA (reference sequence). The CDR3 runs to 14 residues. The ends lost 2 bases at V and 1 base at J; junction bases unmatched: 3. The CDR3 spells CSARTLAVQETQYF. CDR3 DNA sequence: TGCAGTGCTAGAACACTAGCGGTCCAAGAGACCCAGTACTTC.

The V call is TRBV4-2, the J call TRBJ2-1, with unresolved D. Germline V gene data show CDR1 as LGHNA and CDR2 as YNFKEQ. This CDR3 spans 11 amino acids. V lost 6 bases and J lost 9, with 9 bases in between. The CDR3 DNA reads TGTGCCAGCAGTCAAAGAAGTGAGCAGTTCTTC. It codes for CASSQRSEQFF.

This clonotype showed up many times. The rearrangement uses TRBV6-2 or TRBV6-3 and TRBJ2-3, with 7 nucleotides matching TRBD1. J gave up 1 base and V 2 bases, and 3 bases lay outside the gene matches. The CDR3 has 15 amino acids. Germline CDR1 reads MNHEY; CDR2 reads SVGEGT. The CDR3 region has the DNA TGTGCCAGCAGTTACCGGGACAGACGCACAGATACGCAGTATTTT. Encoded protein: CASSYRDRRTDTQYF.

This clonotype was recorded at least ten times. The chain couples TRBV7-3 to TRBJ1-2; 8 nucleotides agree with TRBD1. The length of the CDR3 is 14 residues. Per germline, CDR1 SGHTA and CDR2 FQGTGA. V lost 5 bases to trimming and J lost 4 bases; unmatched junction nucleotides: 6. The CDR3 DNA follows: TGTGCCAGCAGCCGAGGACAGGGCTCCTATGGCTACACCTTC. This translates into CASSRGQGSYGYTF.

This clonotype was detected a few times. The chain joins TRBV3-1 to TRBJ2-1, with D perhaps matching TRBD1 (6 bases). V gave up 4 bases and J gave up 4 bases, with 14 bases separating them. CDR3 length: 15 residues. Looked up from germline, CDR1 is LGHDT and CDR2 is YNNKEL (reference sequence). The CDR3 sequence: CASSPGHQTYNEQFF. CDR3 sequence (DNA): TGTGCCAGCAGCCCGGGACACCAAACTTACAATGAGCAGTTCTTC.

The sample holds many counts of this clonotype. The DNA for the CDR3 is TGTGCCAGCAGCTTAGAAAACCTTGCACAGACCTATGGCTACACCTTC. This sequence encodes CASSLENLAQTYGYTF. This chain joins TRBV7-2 and TRBJ1-2; D unclear. CDR1 is SGHTA, CDR2 FQGNSA, per germline. V lost 1 base, J lost 4 bases, and 16 bases lay in between. The length of the CDR3 is 16 residues.

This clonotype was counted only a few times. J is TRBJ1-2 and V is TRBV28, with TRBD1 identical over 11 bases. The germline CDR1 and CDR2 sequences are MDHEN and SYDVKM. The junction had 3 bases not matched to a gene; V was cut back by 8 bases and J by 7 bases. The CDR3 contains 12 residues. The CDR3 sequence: CASGQGARGYTF. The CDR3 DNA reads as TGTGCCAGCGGACAGGGGGCGCGTGGCTACACCTTC.